This TCR beta chain was sequenced in a study of blood T cell repertoires in COVID-19. Assay used: immunoSEQ multiplex PCR; TCRdb lists only in-frame clones, some missing. The sample consists of a few hundred thousand clones, roughly 88% of them appearing once. V was pared by 6 bases and J by 5 bases, with 9 bases of the junction left unmatched. CDR1 and CDR2 (germline): ENHRY, SYGVKD. This CDR3 has 14 residues. The chain has TRBV10-3 and TRBJ1-2; TRBD1 matches 7 bases. The sample taken for sequencing was peripheral blood. This clonotype originated in an older man with acute or convalescent COVID-19. The CDR3 DNA follows: TGTGCCATCAGCGAGGAAGGGGGCTCTTATGGCTACACCTTC. Its translation is CAISEEGGSYGYTF.